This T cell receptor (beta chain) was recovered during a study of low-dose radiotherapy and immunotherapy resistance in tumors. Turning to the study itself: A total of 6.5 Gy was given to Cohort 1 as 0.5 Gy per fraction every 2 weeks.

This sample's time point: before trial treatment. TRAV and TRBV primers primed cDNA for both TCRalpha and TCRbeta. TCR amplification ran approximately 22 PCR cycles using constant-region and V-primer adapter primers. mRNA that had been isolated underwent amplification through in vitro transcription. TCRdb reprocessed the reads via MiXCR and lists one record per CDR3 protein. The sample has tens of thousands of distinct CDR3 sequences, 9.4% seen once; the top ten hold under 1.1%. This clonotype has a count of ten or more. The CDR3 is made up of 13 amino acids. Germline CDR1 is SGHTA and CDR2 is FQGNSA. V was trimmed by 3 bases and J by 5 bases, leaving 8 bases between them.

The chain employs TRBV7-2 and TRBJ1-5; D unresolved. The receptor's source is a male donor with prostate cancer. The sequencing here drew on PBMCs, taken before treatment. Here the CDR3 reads CASSFHLDQPQHF. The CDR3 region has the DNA TGTGCCAGCAGCTTCCACCTCGATCAGCCCCAGCATTTT.